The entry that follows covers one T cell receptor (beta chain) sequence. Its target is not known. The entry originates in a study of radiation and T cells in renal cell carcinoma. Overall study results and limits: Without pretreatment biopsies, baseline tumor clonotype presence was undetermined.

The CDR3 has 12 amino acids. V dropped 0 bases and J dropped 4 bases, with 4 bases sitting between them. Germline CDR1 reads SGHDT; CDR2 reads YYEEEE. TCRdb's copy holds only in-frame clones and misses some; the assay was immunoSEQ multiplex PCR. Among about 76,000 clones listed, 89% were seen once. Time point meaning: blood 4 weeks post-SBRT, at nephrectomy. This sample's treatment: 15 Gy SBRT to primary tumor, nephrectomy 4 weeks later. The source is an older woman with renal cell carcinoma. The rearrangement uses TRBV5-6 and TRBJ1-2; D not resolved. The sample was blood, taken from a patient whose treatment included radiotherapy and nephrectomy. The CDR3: CASSLEGYGYTF. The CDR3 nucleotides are TGTGCCAGCAGCTTGGAGGGCTATGGCTACACCTTC.